Sequencing of this T cell receptor (beta chain) was carried out in a study of PD-L1 blockade in urothelial cancer. Anywhere from 1 to 8 samples came from each patient, spanning pretreatment and on-treatment. Germline assignment: CDR1 SEHNR and CDR2 FQNEAQ (reference sequence). V shed 5 bases and J shed 4 bases, with 18 bases lying between them. The CDR3 is 15 residues long. Repertoires were generated with immunoSEQ multiplex PCR, while TCRdb's copy carries only in-frame clones and drops some. The data show about 74,000 clones, approximately 80% seen once. This receptor was identified in a man aged 65 to 79 with urothelial cancer. The sample was PBMCs, taken around atezolizumab (anti-PD-L1) treatment. This sequence joins TRBV7-9 and TRBJ2-7, with D maybe TRBD2 (5 bases). This chain's CDR3 is CASSPPEARDYEQYF. The CDR3 nucleotides are TGTGCCAGCAGCCCACCCGAGGCCCGGGATTACGAGCAGTACTTC.